A selection of T cell receptor beta chains follows, all from one sample in a study of blood T cells in healthy people across ages. TCRdb reprocessed the 5' RACE reads via MiXCR and lists one record per CDR3 protein. The sample has hundreds of thousands of distinct CDR3 sequences; 20% to 25% are singletons. The sample comprised blood. Receptor source: a man between 65 and 85 years old in good health. The CDR3 runs from the conserved cysteine through the conserved F or W. The order of the fields is clone size, J gene, V gene, D gene, CDR3 DNA, CDR3 protein. D genes are given only for firm matches. Size is omitted from some rows. Given values are once, few, many or a class for expanded clones.

clone_size: few; j_call: TRBJ1-1; v_call: TRBV20-1; d_call: .; cdr3_nt: TGCAGTGCTAGTATGGGGGCCCGCCAGAACACTGAAGCTTTCTTT; cdr3_aa: CSASMGARQNTEAFF
clone_size: many; j_call: TRBJ2-5; v_call: TRBV7-9; d_call: .; cdr3_nt: TGTGCCAGCAGCTTAGTAGGGTCGGAGACCCAGTACTTC; cdr3_aa: CASSLVGSETQYF
clone_size: .; j_call: TRBJ2-5; v_call: TRBV20-1; d_call: .; cdr3_nt: TGCAGTGCTAGTGGATTTGAACTGTACCAAGAGACCCAGTACTTC; cdr3_aa: CSASGFELYQETQYF
clone_size: many; j_call: TRBJ1-2; v_call: TRBV4-3; d_call: .; cdr3_nt: TGCGCCAGCAGCCAAGAGGCCGGTTATGGCTACACCTTC; cdr3_aa: CASSQEAGYGYTF
clone_size: few; j_call: TRBJ2-1; v_call: TRBV20-1; d_call: TRBD2; cdr3_nt: TGCAGTGCTACACGGACTAGCGGGAGTACGAATGAGCAGTTCTTC; cdr3_aa: CSATRTSGSTNEQFF
clone_size: many; j_call: TRBJ1-2; v_call: TRBV4-1; d_call: .; cdr3_nt: TGCGCCAGCAGCCAAGAGGGTCTGGGTGGCTACACCTTC; cdr3_aa: CASSQEGLGGYTF
clone_size: .; j_call: TRBJ1-1; v_call: TRBV20-1; d_call: .; cdr3_nt: TGCAGTGCGATCGACACAGGTGTCGGGGAAGCTTTCTTT; cdr3_aa: CSAIDTGVGEAFF
clone_size: .; j_call: TRBJ1-2; v_call: TRBV6-1; d_call: TRBD1; cdr3_nt: TGTGCCAGCAGCCCACTCGGGGCAGGGGGGCATGGCTACACCTTC; cdr3_aa: CASSPLGAGGHGYTF
clone_size: few; j_call: TRBJ2-7; v_call: TRBV6-5; d_call: TRBD1; cdr3_nt: TGTGCCAGCAGTTACCAGGGGGCCTCCTACGAGCAGTACTTC; cdr3_aa: CASSYQGASYEQYF
clone_size: .; j_call: TRBJ2-7; v_call: TRBV6-5; d_call: .; cdr3_nt: TGTGCCAGCCAGGGTTCCGCCTACGAGCAGTACTTC; cdr3_aa: CASQGSAYEQYF
clone_size: few; j_call: TRBJ2-2; v_call: TRBV20-1; d_call: .; cdr3_nt: TGCAGTGCTAGAGATCCCGGGAGGAACACCGGGGAGCTGTTTTTT; cdr3_aa: CSARDPGRNTGELFF
clone_size: few; j_call: TRBJ2-5; v_call: TRBV12-5; d_call: .; cdr3_nt: TGTGCTAGTGGTCCGCGGGGACCGCAAGAGACCCAGTACTTC; cdr3_aa: CASGPRGPQETQYF
clone_size: .; j_call: TRBJ2-3; v_call: TRBV20-1; d_call: TRBD1; cdr3_nt: TGCAGTGCTAGAAAACAGGGGATACGCACAGATACGCAGTATTTT; cdr3_aa: CSARKQGIRTDTQYF
clone_size: .; j_call: TRBJ2-7; v_call: TRBV11-2; d_call: TRBD2; cdr3_nt: TGTGCCAGCAGCCCTCGACACGGGGGGAACTCCTACGAGCAGTACTTC; cdr3_aa: CASSPRHGGNSYEQYF
clone_size: .; j_call: TRBJ2-1; v_call: TRBV7-3; d_call: TRBD2; cdr3_nt: TGTGCCAGCAGCCCCCGTCTAGCGGGATCATCCTTCTCCTACAATGAGCAGTTCTTC; cdr3_aa: CASSPRLAGSSFSYNEQFF
clone_size: .; j_call: TRBJ2-5; v_call: TRBV2; d_call: TRBD2; cdr3_nt: TGTGCCGGCACCGAGGGACTAGCGGAGACCCAGTACTTC; cdr3_aa: CAGTEGLAETQYF
clone_size: few; j_call: TRBJ2-1; v_call: TRBV24-1; d_call: .; cdr3_nt: TGTGCCACCAGTGTGGCAGGGGCGTTCAATGAGCAGTTCTTC; cdr3_aa: CATSVAGAFNEQFF
clone_size: .; j_call: TRBJ2-7; v_call: TRBV3-1; d_call: .; cdr3_nt: TGTGCCAGCAGCACGGGACGAGGTGACGAGCAGTACTTC; cdr3_aa: CASSTGRGDEQYF
clone_size: few; j_call: TRBJ2-3; v_call: TRBV20-1; d_call: TRBD2; cdr3_nt: TGCAGTGCTGGCCTCAGCGGGAGATCTGATACGCAGTATTTT; cdr3_aa: CSAGLSGRSDTQYF
clone_size: .; j_call: TRBJ2-3; v_call: TRBV7-9; d_call: TRBD1; cdr3_nt: TGTGCCAGCAGCAACCGGACAGGGGGTAGCACAGATACGCAGTATTTT; cdr3_aa: CASSNRTGGSTDTQYF
clone_size: .; j_call: TRBJ2-1; v_call: TRBV7-9; d_call: .; cdr3_nt: TGTGCCAGCAGCTCACAGGGACTATCAACGGGAAATGAGCAGTTCTTC; cdr3_aa: CASSSQGLSTGNEQFF
clone_size: .; j_call: TRBJ2-5; v_call: TRBV6-2/TRBV6-3; d_call: TRBD1; cdr3_nt: TGTGCCAGCAGCACGGGACAGGGGACCCAGTACTTC; cdr3_aa: CASSTGQGTQYF
clone_size: .; j_call: TRBJ2-3; v_call: TRBV5-1; d_call: TRBD1; cdr3_nt: TGCGCCAGCAGCCCGACAGGGTACACAGATACGCAGTATTTT; cdr3_aa: CASSPTGYTDTQYF
clone_size: .; j_call: TRBJ2-4; v_call: TRBV6-1; d_call: .; cdr3_nt: TGTGCCAGCAGTGAAATTGGAAACATTCAGTACTTC; cdr3_aa: CASSEIGNIQYF
clone_size: many; j_call: TRBJ1-2; v_call: TRBV5-1; d_call: .; cdr3_nt: TGCGCCAGCAGCTTGACAGGCCGGGACTATGGCTACACCTTC; cdr3_aa: CASSLTGRDYGYTF
clone_size: few; j_call: TRBJ2-7; v_call: TRBV9; d_call: .; cdr3_nt: TGTGCCAGCAGCGTAGAAGCAACCTACGAGCAGTACTTC; cdr3_aa: CASSVEATYEQYF